This T cell receptor beta chain derives from a study of T cells in Graves' hyperthyroidism and ophthalmopathy. Based on clinical symptoms, serum thyroxine and TRAb, thyroid ultrasound and orbital computed tomography, diagnoses were reached. The CDR3 runs to 15 residues. The V and J ends lost 4 bases and 1 base respectively, with 11 bases between them. The germline V gene has CDR1 ENHRY and CDR2 SYGVKD. The TCR beta CDR3 regions underwent amplification using RNA transcripts as the source. Carried out on the TCR CDR3, a first-round RT-PCR used the HTBI primer set. TCRdb re-called the multiplex PCR reads through MiXCR, storing one row per CDR3 protein. The sample consists of under 250,000 distinct CDR3 sequences, almost 25% of them appearing once.

V usage is TRBV10-3 and J usage is TRBJ1-3; D is perhaps TRBD1 (5 bases). The clonotype originates from a woman between 35 and 50 years old with Graves' ophthalmopathy. Sequencing was carried out using blood. CDR3 in amino acids: CAISGGGNSGNTIYF. In nucleotides, the CDR3 is TGTGCCATCAGTGGCGGGGGAAATTCTGGAAACACCATATATTTT.